This TCR beta chain was sequenced for a study of regulatory T cells in long-lasting Graves disease. Study summary: Graves' patients (newly diagnosed) had been on antithyroid drugs under 3 months.

The time point denotes: newly diagnosed GD, antithyroid drugs for less than 3 months. Following extraction of RNA from PBMCs, that RNA was used to make the TCR library. Arm-PCR of CDR3 regions and iRepertoire HTBI primers were used to build TCR beta libraries. TCRdb processed the multiplex PCR reads anew with MiXCR; each CDR3 protein has one entry. This table holds hundreds of thousands of distinct CDR3 sequences, approximately 12% found once. Ten or more counts support this clonotype. Germline V gene lookup returns CDR1 SQVTM and CDR2 ANQGSEA. J was trimmed by 0 bases and V by 6 bases; bases with no gene match: 4. The CDR3 length is 14 residues. A further study also used this sample, focusing on T cells in Graves' hyperthyroidism and ophthalmopathy. That source adds: Patients having uncontrolled infection, another autoimmune disease, pregnancy or lactation were not included. TCR CDR3 underwent first-round RT-PCR with the HTBI primer set.

This sequence was found in a man aged 25 to 40 with Graves disease. The chain has TRBV29-1 and TRBJ2-2, with TRBD1 matching 7 bases. The starting material was peripheral blood mononuclear cells (PBMCs), obtained at new diagnosis, from a patient treated with antithyroid drugs. The CDR3: CSVRTGTNTGELFF. Written as DNA, the CDR3 is TGCAGCGTCCGGACAGGAACGAACACCGGGGAGCTGTTTTTT.